The clone carrying this T cell receptor beta chain came up once. The target antigen is unknown. The entry originates in a study of T cell clonotyping in hematopoietic cell transplantation. Stated time point: recipient sample about 28 days before transplant, after cytoreduction. Samples: about 28 days before transplant, then days 30, 100 and 180 after. V was clipped by 5 bases and J by 4 bases, with 14 bases between them. CDR1 is MGHRA and CDR2 is YSYEKL in the germline V gene. This CDR3 has 14 amino acids. Overall study results and limits: Pathologically expanded recipient clonotypes increased progressively from day 30 to day 180 as diversity fell.

TCRdb's copy holds only in-frame clones and misses some; the assay was immunoSEQ multiplex PCR. The sample consists of 25,000 to 30,000 clones, approximately 86% of them appearing once. This material consisted of peripheral blood mononuclear cells, taken before stem cell transplant. This receptor was taken from a man between 40 and 49 years old with acute myeloid leukemia. Some clones in this sample may be carry-over from other donors' samples. J is TRBJ1-2 and V is TRBV4-1, with D possibly TRBD1 on 6 matching bases. CDR3 sequence: CASSTTGLIYGYTF. CDR3 bases: TGCGCCAGCAGCACGACAGGTTTAATCTATGGCTACACCTTC.